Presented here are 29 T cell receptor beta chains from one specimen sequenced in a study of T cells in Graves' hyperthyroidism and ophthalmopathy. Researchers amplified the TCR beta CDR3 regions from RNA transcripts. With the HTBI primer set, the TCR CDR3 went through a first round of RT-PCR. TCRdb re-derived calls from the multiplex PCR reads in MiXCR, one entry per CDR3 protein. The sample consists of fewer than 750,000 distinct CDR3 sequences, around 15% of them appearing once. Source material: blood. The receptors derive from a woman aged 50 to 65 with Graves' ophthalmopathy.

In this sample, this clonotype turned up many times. Here the CDR3 DNA reads TGTGCCAGCACCCCCAGGGGCACAGATACGCAGTATTTT. As protein: CASTPRGTDTQYF. The chain recombines TRBV28 with TRBJ2-3; possibly TRBD1 for D (5 bases). V gave up 7 bases and J gave up 1 base, with 9 bases separating them. Germline CDR1 and CDR2: MDHEN and SYDVKM. This CDR3 is built from 13 residues.

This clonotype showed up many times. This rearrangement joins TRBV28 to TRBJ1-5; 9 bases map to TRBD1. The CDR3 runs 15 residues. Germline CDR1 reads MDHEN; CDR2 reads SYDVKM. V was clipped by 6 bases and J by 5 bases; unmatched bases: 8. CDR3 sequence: CASSLGDRDYQPQHF. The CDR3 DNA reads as TGTGCCAGCAGCTTAGGGGACAGGGATTATCAGCCCCAGCATTTT.

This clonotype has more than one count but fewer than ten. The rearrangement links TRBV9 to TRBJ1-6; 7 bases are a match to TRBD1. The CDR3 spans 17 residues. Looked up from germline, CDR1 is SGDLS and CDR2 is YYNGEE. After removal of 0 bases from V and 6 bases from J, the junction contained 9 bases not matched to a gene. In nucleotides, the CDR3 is TGTGCCAGCAGCGTAGGCCGACTGGGGACAGTTAATTCACCCCTCCACTTT. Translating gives CASSVGRLGTVNSPLHF. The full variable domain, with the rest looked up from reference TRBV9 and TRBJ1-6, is DSGVTQTPKHLITATGQRVTLRCSPRSGDLSVYWYQQSLDQGLQFLIQYYNGEERAKGNILERFSAQQFPDLHSELNLSSLELGDSALYFCASSVGRLGTVNSPLHFGNGTRLTVT.

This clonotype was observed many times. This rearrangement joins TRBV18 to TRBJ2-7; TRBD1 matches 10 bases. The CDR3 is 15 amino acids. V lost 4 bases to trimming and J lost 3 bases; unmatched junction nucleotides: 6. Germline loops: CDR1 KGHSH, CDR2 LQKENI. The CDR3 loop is CASSLGQGDHYEQYF. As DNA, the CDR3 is TGTGCCAGCTCACTCGGACAGGGGGATCACTACGAGCAGTACTTC.

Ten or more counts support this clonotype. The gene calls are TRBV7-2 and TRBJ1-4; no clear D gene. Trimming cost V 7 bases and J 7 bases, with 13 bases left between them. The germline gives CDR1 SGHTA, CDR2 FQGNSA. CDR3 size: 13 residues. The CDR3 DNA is TGTGCCAGCACCATGGCGGCGGGTGAAAAACTGTTTTTT. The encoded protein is CASTMAAGEKLFF.

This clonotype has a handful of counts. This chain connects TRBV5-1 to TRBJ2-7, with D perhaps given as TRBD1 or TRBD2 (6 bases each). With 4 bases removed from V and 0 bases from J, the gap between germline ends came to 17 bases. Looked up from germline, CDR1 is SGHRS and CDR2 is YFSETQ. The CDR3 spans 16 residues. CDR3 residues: CASSPGAGWSSYEQYF. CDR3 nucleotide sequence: TGCGCCAGCAGCCCGGGGGCGGGCTGGAGCTCCTACGAGCAGTACTTC.

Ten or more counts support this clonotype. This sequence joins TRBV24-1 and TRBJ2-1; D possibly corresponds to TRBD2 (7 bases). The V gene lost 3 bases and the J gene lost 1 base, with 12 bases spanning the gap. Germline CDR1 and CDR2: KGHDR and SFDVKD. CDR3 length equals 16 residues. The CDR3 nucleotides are TGTGCCACCAGTGATCCACAGGGAGGGTCCTACAATGAGCAGTTCTTC. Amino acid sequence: CATSDPQGGSYNEQFF.

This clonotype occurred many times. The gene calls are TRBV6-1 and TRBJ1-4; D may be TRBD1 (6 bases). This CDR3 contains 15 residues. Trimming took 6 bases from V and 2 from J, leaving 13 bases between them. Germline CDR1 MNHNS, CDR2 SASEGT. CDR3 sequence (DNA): TGTGCCAGCAGATCAGATACAGGGACTAATGAAAAACTGTTTTTT. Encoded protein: CASRSDTGTNEKLFF.

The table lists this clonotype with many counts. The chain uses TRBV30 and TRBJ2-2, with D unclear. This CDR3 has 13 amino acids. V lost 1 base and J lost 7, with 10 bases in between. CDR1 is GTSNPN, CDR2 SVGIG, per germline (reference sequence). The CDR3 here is CAWSGHSGGELFF. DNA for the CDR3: TGTGCCTGGAGTGGACACTCCGGCGGGGAGCTGTTTTTT.

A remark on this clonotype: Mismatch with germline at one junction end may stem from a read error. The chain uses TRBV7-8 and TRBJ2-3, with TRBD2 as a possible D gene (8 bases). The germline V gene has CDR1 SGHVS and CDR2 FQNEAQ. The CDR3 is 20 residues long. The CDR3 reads CASSQDRGGLQGTGTDTQYF. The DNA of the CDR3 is TGCGCCAGCAGCCAGGATCGGGGGGGATTACAGGGGACCGGCACAGATACGCAGTATTTT.

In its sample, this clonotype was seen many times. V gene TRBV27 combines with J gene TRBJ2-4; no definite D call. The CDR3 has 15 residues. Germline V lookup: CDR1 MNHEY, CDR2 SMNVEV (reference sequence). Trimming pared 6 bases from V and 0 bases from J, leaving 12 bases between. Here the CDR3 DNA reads TGTGCCAGCAGGAAGACCAGGCTAGCCAAAAACATTCAGTACTTC. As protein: CASRKTRLAKNIQYF.

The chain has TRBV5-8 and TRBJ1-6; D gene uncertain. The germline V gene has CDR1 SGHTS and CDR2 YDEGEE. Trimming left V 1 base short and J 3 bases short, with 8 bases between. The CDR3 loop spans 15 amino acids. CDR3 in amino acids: CASSLKGVYNSPLHF. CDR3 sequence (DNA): TGTGCCAGCAGCTTGAAGGGCGTCTATAATTCACCCCTCCACTTT.

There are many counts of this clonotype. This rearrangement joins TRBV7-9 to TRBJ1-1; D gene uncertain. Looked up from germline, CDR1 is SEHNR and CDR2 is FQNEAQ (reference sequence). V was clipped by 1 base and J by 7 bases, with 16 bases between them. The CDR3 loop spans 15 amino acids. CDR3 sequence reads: CASSLVPGYTYEAFF. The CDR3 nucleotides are TGTGCCAGCAGCTTAGTACCAGGCTACACATATGAAGCTTTCTTT. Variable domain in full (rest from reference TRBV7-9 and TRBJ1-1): DTGVSQNPRHKITKRGQNVTFRCDPISEHNRLYWYRQTLGQGPEFLTYFQNEAQLEKSRLLSDRFSAERPKGSFSTLEIQRTEQGDSAMYLCASSLVPGYTYEAFFGQGTRLTVV.

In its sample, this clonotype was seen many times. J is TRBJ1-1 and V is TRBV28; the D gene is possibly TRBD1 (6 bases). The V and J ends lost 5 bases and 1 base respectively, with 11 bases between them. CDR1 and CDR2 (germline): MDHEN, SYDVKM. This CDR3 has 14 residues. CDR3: CASSLRGRNTEAFF. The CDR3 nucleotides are TGTGCCAGCAGTCTCCGGGGGCGGAACACTGAAGCTTTCTTT.

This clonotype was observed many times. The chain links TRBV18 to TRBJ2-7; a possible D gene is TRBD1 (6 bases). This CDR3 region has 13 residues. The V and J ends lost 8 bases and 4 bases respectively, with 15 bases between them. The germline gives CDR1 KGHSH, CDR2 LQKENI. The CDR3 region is CASSPGDSYEQYF. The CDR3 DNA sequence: TGTGCCAGCAGTCCAGGGGATTCGTACGAGCAGTACTTC.

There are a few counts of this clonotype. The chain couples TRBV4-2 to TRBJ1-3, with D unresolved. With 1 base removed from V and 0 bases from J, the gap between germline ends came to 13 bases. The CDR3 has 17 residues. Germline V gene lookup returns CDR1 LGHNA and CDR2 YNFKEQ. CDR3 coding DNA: TGTGCCAGCAGCCAAGTGTCTCCAGGTAACTCTGGAAACACCATATATTTT. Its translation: CASSQVSPGNSGNTIYF.

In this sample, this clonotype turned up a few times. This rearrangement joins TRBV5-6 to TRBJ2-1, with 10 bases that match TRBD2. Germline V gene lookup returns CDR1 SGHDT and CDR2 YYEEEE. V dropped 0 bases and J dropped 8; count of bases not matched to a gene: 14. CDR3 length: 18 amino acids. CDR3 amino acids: CASSLVTILAGGIDEQFF. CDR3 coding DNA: TGTGCCAGCAGCTTGGTGACGATTTTAGCGGGAGGAATCGATGAGCAGTTCTTC. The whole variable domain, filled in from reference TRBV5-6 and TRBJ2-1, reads DAGVTQSPTHLIKTRGQQVTLRCSPKSGHDTVSWYQQALGQGPQFIFQYYEEEERQRGNFPDRFSGHQFPNYSSELNVNALLLGDSALYLCASSLVTILAGGIDEQFFGPGTRLTVL.

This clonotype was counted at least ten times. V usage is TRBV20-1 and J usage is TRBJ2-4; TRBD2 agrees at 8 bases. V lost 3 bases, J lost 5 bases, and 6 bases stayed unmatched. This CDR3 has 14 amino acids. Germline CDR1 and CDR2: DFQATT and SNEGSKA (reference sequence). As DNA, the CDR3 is TGCAGTGCTAGGCGAGCGGGAGTGGAAAACATTCAGTACTTC. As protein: CSARRAGVENIQYF.

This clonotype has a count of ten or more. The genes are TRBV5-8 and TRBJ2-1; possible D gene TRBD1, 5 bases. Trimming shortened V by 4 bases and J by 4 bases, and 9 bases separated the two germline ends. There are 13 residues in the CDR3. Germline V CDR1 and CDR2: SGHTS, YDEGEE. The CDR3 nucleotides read TGTGCCAGCAGCGTGACAGCATACAATGAGCAGTTCTTC. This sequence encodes CASSVTAYNEQFF.

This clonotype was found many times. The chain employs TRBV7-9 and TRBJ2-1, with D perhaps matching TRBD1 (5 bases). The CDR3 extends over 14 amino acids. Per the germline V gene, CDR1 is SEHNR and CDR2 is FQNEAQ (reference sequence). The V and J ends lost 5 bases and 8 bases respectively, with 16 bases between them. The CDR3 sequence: CASSPDTAWDEQFF. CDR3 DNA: TGTGCCAGCAGCCCGGACACGGCCTGGGATGAGCAGTTCTTC.

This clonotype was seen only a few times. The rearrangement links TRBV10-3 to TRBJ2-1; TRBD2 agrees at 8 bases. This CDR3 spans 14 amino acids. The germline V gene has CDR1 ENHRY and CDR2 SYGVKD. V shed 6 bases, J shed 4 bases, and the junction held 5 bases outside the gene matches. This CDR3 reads CAISQRELYNEQFF. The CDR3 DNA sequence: TGTGCCATCAGCCAGCGGGAGTTATACAATGAGCAGTTCTTC.

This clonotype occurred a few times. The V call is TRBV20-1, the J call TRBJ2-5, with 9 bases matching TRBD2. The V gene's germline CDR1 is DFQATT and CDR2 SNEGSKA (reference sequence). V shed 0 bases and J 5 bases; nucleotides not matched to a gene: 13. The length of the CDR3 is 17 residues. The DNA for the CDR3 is TGCAGTGCTAGAGAAGGTAGCGGGAGTACGGGCGGTGAGACCCAGTACTTC. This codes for CSAREGSGSTGGETQYF.

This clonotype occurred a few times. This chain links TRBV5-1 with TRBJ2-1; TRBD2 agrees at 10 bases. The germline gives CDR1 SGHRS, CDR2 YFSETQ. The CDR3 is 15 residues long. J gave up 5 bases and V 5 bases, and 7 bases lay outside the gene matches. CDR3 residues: CASRGGTSANNEQFF. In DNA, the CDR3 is TGCGCCAGCAGGGGTGGGACTAGCGCTAACAATGAGCAGTTCTTC.

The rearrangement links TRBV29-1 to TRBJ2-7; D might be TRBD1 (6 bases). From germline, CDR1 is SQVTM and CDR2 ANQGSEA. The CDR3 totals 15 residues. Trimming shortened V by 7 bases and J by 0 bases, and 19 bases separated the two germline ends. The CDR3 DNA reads TGCAGCGGATGCACAGGGTCTCATGGCTCCTACGAGCAGTACTTC. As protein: CSGCTGSHGSYEQYF.

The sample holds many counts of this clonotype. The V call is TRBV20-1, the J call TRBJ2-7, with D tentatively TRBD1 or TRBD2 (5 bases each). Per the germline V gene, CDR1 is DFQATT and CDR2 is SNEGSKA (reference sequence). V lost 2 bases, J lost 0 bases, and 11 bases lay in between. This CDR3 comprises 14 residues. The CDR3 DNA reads TGCAGTGCTAGACCGGGACGGAGCTCCTACGAGCAGTACTTC. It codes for CSARPGRSSYEQYF.

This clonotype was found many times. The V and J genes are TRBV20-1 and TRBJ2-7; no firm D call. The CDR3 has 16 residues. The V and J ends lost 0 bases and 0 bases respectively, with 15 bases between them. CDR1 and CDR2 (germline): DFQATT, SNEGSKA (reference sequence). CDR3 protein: CSAREGSADHSYEQYF. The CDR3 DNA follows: TGCAGTGCTAGAGAGGGTAGTGCGGACCACTCCTACGAGCAGTACTTC.

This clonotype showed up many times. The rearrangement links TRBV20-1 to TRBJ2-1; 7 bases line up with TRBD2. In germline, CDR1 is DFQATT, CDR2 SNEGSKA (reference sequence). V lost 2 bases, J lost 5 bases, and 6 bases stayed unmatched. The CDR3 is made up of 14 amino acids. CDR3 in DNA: TGCAGTGCTAGACTAGCGGTAACCAACAATGAGCAGTTCTTC. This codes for CSARLAVTNNEQFF.

This CDR3 is CASSTRTGGSGELFF. The CDR3 bases are TGCGCCAGCAGCACGCGGACAGGGGGCTCCGGGGAGCTGTTTTTT. The chain joins TRBV5-1 to TRBJ2-2; 11 bases line up with TRBD1. Germline CDR1 reads SGHRS; CDR2 reads YFSETQ. The CDR3 has 15 amino acids. Losses at the gene ends were 4 bases for V and 6 bases for J; bases not matched to a gene: 5. Variable domain in full (rest from reference TRBV5-1 and TRBJ2-2): KAGVTQTPRYLIKTRGQQVTLSCSPISGHRSVSWYQQTPGQGLQFLFEYFSETQRNKGNFPGRFSGRQFSNSRSEMNVSTLELGDSALYLCASSTRTGGSGELFFGEGSRLTVL.

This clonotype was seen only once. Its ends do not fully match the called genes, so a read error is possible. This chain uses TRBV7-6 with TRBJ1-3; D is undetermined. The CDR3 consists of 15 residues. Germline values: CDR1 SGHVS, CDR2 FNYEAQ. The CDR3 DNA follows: TGTGCCAGCGGCTTAATGGGCAGCTCTGGAAACACCATATATTTT. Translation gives CASGLMGSSGNTIYF.